This T cell receptor (beta chain) comes out of a study of T-cell reconstitution after alpha-beta-depleted transplantation in children. As for this clonotype: The antigen remains undetermined.

Unique molecular identifiers were used to barcode this TCRbeta library. TCRdb reprocessed the PCR reads with MiXCR, giving one entry per CDR3 protein. In the table there are roughly 310,000 distinct CDR3 sequences, over 20% of which are singletons. The CDR3 spans 16 residues. V gave up 1 base and J gave up 2 bases, with 15 bases separating them. Germline V gene lookup returns CDR1 SGHKS and CDR2 YYEKEE (reference sequence). Overall study results and limits: The study reportedly traced alpha-beta T cells about two months after transplant to several hundred expanded graft clones. Some patients' high day-60 TCRbeta diversity was attributed to recipient cells surviving conditioning.

V and J are TRBV5-5 and TRBJ1-1; D is uncertain. The sample here was PBMCs, mostly from graft donor cells, taken 180 days after TCRalphabeta/CD19-depleted stem cell transplant. The clonotype comes from a male patient younger than 18 who had a stem cell transplant for acute lymphoblastic leukemia, so the T cells may come from the graft donor. CDR3 residues: CASSLTRRSSNTEAFF. The CDR3 DNA reads TGTGCCAGCAGCTTGACACGCAGGAGCAGCAACACTGAAGCTTTCTTT.